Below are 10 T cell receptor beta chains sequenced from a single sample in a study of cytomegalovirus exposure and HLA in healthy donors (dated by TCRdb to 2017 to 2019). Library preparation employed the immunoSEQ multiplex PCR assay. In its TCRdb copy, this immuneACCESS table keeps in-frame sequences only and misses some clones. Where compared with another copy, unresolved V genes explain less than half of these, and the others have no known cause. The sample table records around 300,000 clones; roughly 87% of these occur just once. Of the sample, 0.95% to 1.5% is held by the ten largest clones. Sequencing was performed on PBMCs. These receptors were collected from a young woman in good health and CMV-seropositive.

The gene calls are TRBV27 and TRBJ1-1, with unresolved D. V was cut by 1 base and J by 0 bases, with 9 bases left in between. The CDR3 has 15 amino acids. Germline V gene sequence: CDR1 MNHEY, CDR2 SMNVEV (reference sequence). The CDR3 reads CASSLLGRMNTEAFF. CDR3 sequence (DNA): TGTGCCAGCAGTTTATTGGGTCGGATGAACACTGAAGCTTTCTTT.

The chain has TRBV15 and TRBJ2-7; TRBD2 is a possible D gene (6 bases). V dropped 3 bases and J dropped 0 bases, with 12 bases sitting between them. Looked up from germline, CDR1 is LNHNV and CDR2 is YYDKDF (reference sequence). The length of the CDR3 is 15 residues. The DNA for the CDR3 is TGTGCCACCAGCAGCGGCGGGGCGAGCTCCTACGAGCAGTACTTC. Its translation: CATSSGGASSYEQYF.

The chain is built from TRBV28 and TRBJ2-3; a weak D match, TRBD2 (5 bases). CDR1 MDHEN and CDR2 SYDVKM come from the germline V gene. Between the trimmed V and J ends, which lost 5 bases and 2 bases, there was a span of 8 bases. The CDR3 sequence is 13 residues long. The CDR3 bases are TGTGCCAGCAGTCGGACTTTCACAGATACGCAGTATTTT. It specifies CASSRTFTDTQYF.

CDR3 protein: CASSLAPPNEQFF. CDR3 DNA: TGTGCCAGCAGCTTAGCCCCCCCCAATGAGCAGTTCTTC. The chain employs TRBV11-2 and TRBJ2-1; no definite D call. V was shortened by 1 base and J by 6 bases, with 7 bases between the two germline ends. The CDR3 runs to 13 residues. CDR1 and CDR2 from the germline V gene are SGHAT and FQNNGV. The entire variable domain, with the rest obtained from reference TRBV11-2 and TRBJ2-1, is as follows: EAGVAQSPRYKIIEKRQSVAFWCNPISGHATLYWYQQILGQGPKLLIQFQNNGVVDDSQLPKDRFSAERLKGVDSTLKIQPAKLEDSAVYLCASSLAPPNEQFFGPGTRLTVL.

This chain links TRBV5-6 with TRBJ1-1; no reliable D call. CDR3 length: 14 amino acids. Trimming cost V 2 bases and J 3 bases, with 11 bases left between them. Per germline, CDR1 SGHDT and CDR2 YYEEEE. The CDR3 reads CASSFGSGDTEAFF. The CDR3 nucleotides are TGTGCCAGCAGCTTCGGCAGCGGGGACACTGAAGCTTTCTTT.

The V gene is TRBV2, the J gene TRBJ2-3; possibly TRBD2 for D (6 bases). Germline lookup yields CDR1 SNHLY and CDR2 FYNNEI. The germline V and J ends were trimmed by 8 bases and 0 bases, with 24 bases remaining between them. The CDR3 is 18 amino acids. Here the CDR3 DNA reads TGTGCCAGCCCAACCCTAGGGAGGCGCAGATATAGCACAGATACGCAGTATTTT. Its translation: CASPTLGRRRYSTDTQYF.

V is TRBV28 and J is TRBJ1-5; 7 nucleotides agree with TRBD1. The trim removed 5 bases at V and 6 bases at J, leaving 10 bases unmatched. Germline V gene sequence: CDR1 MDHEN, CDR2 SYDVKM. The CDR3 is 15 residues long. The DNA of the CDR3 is TGTGCCAGCAGTCCCGAGCAGGGGGGCGGTCAGCCCCAGCATTTT. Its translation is CASSPEQGGGQPQHF. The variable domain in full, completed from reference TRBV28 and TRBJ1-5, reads DVKVTQSSRYLVKRTGEKVFLECVQDMDHENMFWYRQDPGLGLRLIYFSYDVKMKEKGDIPEGYSVSREKKERFSLILESASTNQTSMYLCASSPEQGGGQPQHFGDGTRLSIL.

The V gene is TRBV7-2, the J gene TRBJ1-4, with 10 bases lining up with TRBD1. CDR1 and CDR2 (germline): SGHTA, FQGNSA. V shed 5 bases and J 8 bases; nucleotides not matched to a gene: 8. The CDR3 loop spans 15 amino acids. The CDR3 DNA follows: TGTGCCAGCAGCCCCGGGACAGGGGTGTACGAAAAACTGTTTTTT. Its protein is CASSPGTGVYEKLFF.

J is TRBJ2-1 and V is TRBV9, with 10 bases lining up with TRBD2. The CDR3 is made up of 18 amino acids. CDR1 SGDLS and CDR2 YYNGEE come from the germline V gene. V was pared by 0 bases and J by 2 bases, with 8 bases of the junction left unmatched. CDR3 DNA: TGTGCCAGCAGCGTAGAAGCGGGGGGGCCCCCAACCTACAATGAGCAGTTCTTC. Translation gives CASSVEAGGPPTYNEQFF.

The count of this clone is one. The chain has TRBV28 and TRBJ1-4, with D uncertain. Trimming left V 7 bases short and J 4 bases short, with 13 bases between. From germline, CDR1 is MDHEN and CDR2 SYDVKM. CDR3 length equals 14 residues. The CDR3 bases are TGTGCCAGCACCCCTTTGGTGGATAATGAAAAACTGTTTTTT. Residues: CASTPLVDNEKLFF.